Shown below are 2 T cell receptor beta chains from a single sample sequenced in a study of vaccination effects on CD4 cells after COVID-19. Data came from immunoSEQ multiplex PCR; TCRdb stores just in-frame clones and leaves some out. This table holds some 77,000 clones, around three quarters found once. These receptors' targets are unknown. Using viral peptide pools, the ViraFEST assay grew out antigen-specific CD4+ T cells prior to sequencing. The culture ran for 10 days before CD4+ T cells were isolated. Vaccine recipients had no previous SARS-CoV-2 infection; their nucleocapsid antibodies were negative. This material consisted of CD4+ T cells from PBMCs cultured with HCoV-OC43 spike peptides, taken before COVID-19 vaccination. Subset described: HCoV-OC43 spike overlapping peptide pool stimulation. Receptors originate from a human donor who received a COVID-19 vaccine.

The J gene is TRBJ2-7, the V gene TRBV3-1 (or the pseudogene TRBV3-2); no reliable D call. V was pared by 1 base and J by 4 bases, with 11 bases between. Germline-derived CDR1 and CDR2 are LGHDT and YNNKEL (reference sequence). CDR3 length: 14 amino acids. CDR3 loop: CASSQGTGQYEQYV. The CDR3 DNA sequence: TGTGCCAGCAGCCAAGGTACGGGCCAGTACGAGCAGTACGTC.

The V call is TRBV2, the J call TRBJ1-4, with a possible D match to TRBD1 (5 bases). Between the trimmed V and J ends, which lost 6 bases and 0 bases, there was a span of 14 bases. This CDR3 contains 16 residues. Germline loops: CDR1 SNHLY, CDR2 FYNNEI. The CDR3 loop reads CASSWLGGATNEKLFF. CDR3 coding DNA: TGTGCCAGCAGCTGGCTGGGGGGTGCAACTAATGAAAAACTGTTTTTT.